This TCR beta chain comes out of a study of PD-L1 blockade in urothelial cancer. Trimming cost V 2 bases and J 0 bases, with 7 bases left between them. The CDR3 extends over 13 amino acids. Germline CDR1 reads GTSNPN; CDR2 reads SVGIG (reference sequence). Clones were sequenced by immunoSEQ multiplex PCR, and TCRdb holds only the in-frame ones, with some missing. This sample carries around 62,000 clones, roughly 90% of them seen once, and the ten largest clones take around 11%. Time point indicated: peripheral blood 6 weeks after treatment start. The material sequenced was PBMCs, taken around atezolizumab (anti-PD-L1) treatment. This receptor was obtained from a man between 60 and 75 years old with urothelial cancer. The chain is built from TRBV30 and TRBJ2-5; D uncertain. The CDR3 loop reads CAWSPQYQETQYF. The CDR3 coding sequence is TGTGCCTGGAGTCCTCAGTACCAAGAGACCCAGTACTTC.